The source of this T cell receptor (beta chain) is a study of shared clonotypes between healthy human individuals. Concerning this clone: The antigen is unknown.

Study results and limitations: Sampling covered nothing but blood. Tissue TCR repertoires likely differ from those found in blood. Larger estimated richness was generally seen in naive subsets than in memory subsets.

Healthy HIV-negative adults with no recent acute infections or vaccinations were recruited as donors. Profiled with immunoSEQ multiplex PCR; TCRdb holds only in-frame clones, not every one. The sample lists about 1.5 million clones, 95% to 99% occurring once. J gave up 5 bases and V 4 bases, and 8 bases lay outside the gene matches. Germline values: CDR1 SGHRS, CDR2 YFSETQ. The CDR3 is 15 residues long. The specimen sequenced was naive CD4+ T cells sorted from blood. Subset: CD45RA+ positively selected. The chain combines TRBV5-1 with TRBJ2-5; 10 nucleotides agree with TRBD1. The sequence was obtained from a man aged 25-40 years in good health. The CDR3 coding sequence is TGCGCCAGCAGCACCGGGACAGGGGCGGGGGAGACCCAGTACTTC. This gives the protein CASSTGTGAGETQYF.